This T cell receptor (beta chain) was retrieved from a study of T cell changes during pregnancy in multiple sclerosis. Trimming cost V 2 bases and J 4 bases; bases outside gene matches: 8. Germline-derived CDR1 and CDR2 are SGHVS and FQNEAQ. CDR3 size: 16 residues. Profiling relied on immunoSEQ multiplex PCR, and the TCRdb table lists in-frame clones only, not all of them. The sample yields roughly 37,000 clones, 92% seen once. The sequencing used CD8+ T cells from peripheral blood mononuclear cells, collected before pregnancy. This chain connects TRBV7-8 to TRBJ2-7, with 10 bases lining up with TRBD1. This receptor was identified in a female donor with multiple sclerosis, enrolled in a pregnancy study. The CDR3, as DNA: TGTGCCAGCAGCTTATTTGAGACAGGGGGCCCTTACGAGCAGTACTTC. The encoded protein is CASSLFETGGPYEQYF.